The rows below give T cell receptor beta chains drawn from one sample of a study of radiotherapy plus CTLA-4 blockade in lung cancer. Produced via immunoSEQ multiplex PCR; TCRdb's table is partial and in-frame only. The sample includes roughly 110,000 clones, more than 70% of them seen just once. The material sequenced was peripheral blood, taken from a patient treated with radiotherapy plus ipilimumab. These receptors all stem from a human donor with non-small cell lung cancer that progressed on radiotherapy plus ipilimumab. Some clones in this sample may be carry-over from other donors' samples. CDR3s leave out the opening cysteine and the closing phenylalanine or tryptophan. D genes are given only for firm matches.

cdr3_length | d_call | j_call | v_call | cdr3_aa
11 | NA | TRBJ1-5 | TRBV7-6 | ASSLGRLQPQH
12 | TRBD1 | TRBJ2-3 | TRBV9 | ASSVTGGVDTQY
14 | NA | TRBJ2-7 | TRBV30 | AWTSEGRVFLREQY
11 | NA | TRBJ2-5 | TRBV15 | ATSRNKGETQY
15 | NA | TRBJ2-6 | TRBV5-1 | ASSSLGGISGANVLT
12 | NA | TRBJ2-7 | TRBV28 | ASSLSPRVHEQY
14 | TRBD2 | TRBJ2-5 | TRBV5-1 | ASSPTSAPRSETQY
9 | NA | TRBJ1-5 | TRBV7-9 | ASGQESAQH
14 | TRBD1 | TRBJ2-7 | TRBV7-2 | ASSRQGETDLDEQY
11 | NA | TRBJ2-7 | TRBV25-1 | ASSRDSGYEQY
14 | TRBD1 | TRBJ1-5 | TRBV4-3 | ASSHDFGQGNQPQH
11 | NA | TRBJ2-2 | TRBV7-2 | ASSLEATGELF
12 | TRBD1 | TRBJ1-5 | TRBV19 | ASRTGVGNQPQH
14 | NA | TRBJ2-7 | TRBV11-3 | ASSLENEGTPYEQY
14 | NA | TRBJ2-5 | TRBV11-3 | ASSPGAGDSQETQY
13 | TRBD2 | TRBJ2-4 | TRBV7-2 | ATSPGGAAKNIQY
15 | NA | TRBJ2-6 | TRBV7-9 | ASSLAWRSSGANVLT
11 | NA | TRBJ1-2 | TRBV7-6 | ASSLAGGYRVL
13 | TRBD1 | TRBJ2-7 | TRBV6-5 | ASSYEIQGLYEQY
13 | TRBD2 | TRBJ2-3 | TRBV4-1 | ASSQDAGGTDTQY
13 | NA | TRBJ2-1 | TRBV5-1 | ASSLGGSTYNEQF
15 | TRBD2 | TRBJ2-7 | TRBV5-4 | ASSAGTSGGGLYEQY
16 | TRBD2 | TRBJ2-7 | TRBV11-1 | ASSFSGSWPYEGMEQY
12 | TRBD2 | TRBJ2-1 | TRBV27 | ASSLWGGNNEQF
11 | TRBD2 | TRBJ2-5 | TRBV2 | ASQAGAQETQY
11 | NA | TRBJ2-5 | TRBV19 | ASSMRIRETQY
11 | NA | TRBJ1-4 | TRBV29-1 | SVGGSNNEKLF
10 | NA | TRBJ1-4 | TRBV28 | ASRLGGEKLF
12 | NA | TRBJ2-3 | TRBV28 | ASSSMGPTDTQY
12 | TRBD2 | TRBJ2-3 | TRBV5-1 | ATWSGANTDTQY
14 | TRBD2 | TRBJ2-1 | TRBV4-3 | ASSQEPSGGANEQF